This is a list of T cell receptor beta chains from one sample in a study of technical replicates of blood from a few donors. Profiled with immunoSEQ multiplex PCR; TCRdb holds only in-frame clones, not every one. The repertoire holds around 95,000 clones, with over 85% as singletons. The sample was T cells isolated from PBMCs. The source of these receptors is a human donor in good health. CDR3s include the opening cysteine and the closing phenylalanine or tryptophan. Each record gives: CDR3 length, J gene, V gene, clone size, D gene, CDR3 DNA, CDR3 protein. The D gene is left open where the match is weak. The size of a clone is reported for some rows only, either as once, few or many, or as a class for expanded clones.

15 | TRBJ2-5 | TRBV5-1 | - | - | TGCGCCAGCAGCTTGACCGGACAGTACCAAGAGACCCAGTACTTC | CASSLTGQYQETQYF
11 | TRBJ1-2 | TRBV30 | - | - | TGTGCCTGGAGTTTCTCCTATGGCTACACCTTC | CAWSFSYGYTF
16 | TRBJ2-2 | TRBV9 | - | - | TGTGCCAGCAGCGTAGGGAGGCAACCCAACACCGGGGAGCTGTTTTTT | CASSVGRQPNTGELFF
13 | TRBJ2-7 | TRBV27 | - | TRBD1 | TGTGCCAGCAGTGCACAGGGGACCTACGAGCAGTACTTC | CASSAQGTYEQYF
17 | TRBJ2-1 | TRBV11-3 | - | TRBD2 | TGTGCCAGCAGCGGGGGACTAGCGGCGAGCTCCTACAATGAGCAGTTCTTC | CASSGGLAASSYNEQFF
14 | TRBJ1-2 | TRBV6-5 | - | TRBD1 | TGTGCCAGCAGTTGGACAGGGTACGGCTATGGCTACACCTTC | CASSWTGYGYGYTF
14 | TRBJ2-1 | TRBV5-8 | - | TRBD2 | TGTGCCAGCAGCTCGGTGGGCGGGAGGTATGAGCAGTTCTTC | CASSSVGGRYEQFF
15 | TRBJ1-2 | TRBV9 | - | - | TGTGCCAGCAGCGTAGGTGGGGGCGCGGACTATGGCTACACCTTC | CASSVGGGADYGYTF
14 | TRBJ2-7 | TRBV6-1 | - | TRBD1 | TGTGCCAGCAAACTAACAGGGGGTCCCTACGAGCAGTACTTC | CASKLTGGPYEQYF
13 | TRBJ1-3 | TRBV5-6 | - | - | TGTGCCAGCAGCCCTGACAGGGGAAACACCATATATTTT | CASSPDRGNTIYF
17 | TRBJ1-6 | TRBV19 | - | - | TGTGCCAGTAGTATAGCAGGGGCACGATCCTATAATTCACCCCTCCACTTT | CASSIAGARSYNSPLHF
15 | TRBJ2-1 | TRBV7-2 | - | TRBD2 | TGTGCCAGCAGCTTAACGGCGGGAGGCGACAATGAGCAGTTCTTC | CASSLTAGGDNEQFF
14 | TRBJ2-7 | TRBV15 | - | - | TGTGCCACCAGCAGAGATTCGGTGCCCGGGGAGCAGTACTTC | CATSRDSVPGEQYF
13 | TRBJ2-5 | TRBV4-1 | - | - | TGCGCCAGCAGCCAGACGAGGCGGGAGACCCAGTACTTC | CASSQTRRETQYF
17 | TRBJ1-5 | TRBV10-2 | - | - | TGCGCCAGCAGTGATACAGGGTGGGCATTTAGCAATCAGCCCCAGCATTTT | CASSDTGWAFSNQPQHF
15 | TRBJ2-7 | TRBV28 | - | TRBD1 | TGTGCCAGCAGTCCTCTGAGGGGGCGGTTCTACGAGCAGTACTTC | CASSPLRGRFYEQYF
17 | TRBJ1-4 | TRBV2 | - | TRBD1 | TGTGCCAGCAGTGATTTTACGTTGACAGGGATTAATGAAAAACTGTTTTTT | CASSDFTLTGINEKLFF
13 | TRBJ1-2 | TRBV6-5 | - | TRBD1 | TGTGCCAGCAGTCGGGACAGCGGGGGTGGCTACACCTTC | CASSRDSGGGYTF
16 | TRBJ2-3 | TRBV29-1 | - | TRBD2 | TGCAGCGTCGTTGGGGCGGCACTAGCGAATCCGGATACGCAGTATTTT | CSVVGAALANPDTQYF
14 | TRBJ1-1 | TRBV6-4 | once | - | TGTGCCAGCAGTGCCCGCGGCAGGGACACTGAAGCTTTCTTT | CASSARGRDTEAFF
14 | TRBJ1-1 | TRBV5-1 | once | - | TGCGCCAGCAGCTCCGGGACTGGGAACACTGAAGCTTTCTTT | CASSSGTGNTEAFF
16 | TRBJ2-1 | TRBV2 | - | TRBD2 | TGTGCCAGCAGTCCCTCTAGCGGGGGGCATGACAATGAGCAGTTCTTC | CASSPSSGGHDNEQFF
15 | TRBJ1-4 | TRBV11-2 | - | - | TGTGCCAGCAGCCACAGGTTTAAGGCTAATGAAAAACTGTTTTTT | CASSHRFKANEKLFF
15 | TRBJ2-3 | TRBV5-4 | - | - | TGTGCCAGCAGCTTCGGGGTCGACCCTCCTGGTACGCAGTATTTT | CASSFGVDPPGTQYF
15 | TRBJ2-7 | TRBV4-1 | - | - | TGCGCCAGCAGCTTACGCCAGGGCCTACTCTACGAGCAGTACTTC | CASSLRQGLLYEQYF
13 | TRBJ2-1 | TRBV29-1 | once | - | TGCAGCGTTGCTACTTACTCCTACAATGAGCAGTTCTTC | CSVATYSYNEQFF
15 | TRBJ2-7 | TRBV14 | - | TRBD2 | TGTGCCAGCAGCACACTAGCGGGGGGCCTCAACGAGCAGTACTTC | CASSTLAGGLNEQYF
17 | TRBJ1-4 | TRBV2 | - | TRBD1 | TGTGCCAGCAGGTGGGACAGGGGGTCCTCAACTAATGAAAAACTGTTTTTT | CASRWDRGSSTNEKLFF
16 | TRBJ2-1 | TRBV7-2 | - | TRBD2 | TGTGCCAGCAGCCAACCGGGACTAGCGGTCTTCGATGAGCAGTTCTTC | CASSQPGLAVFDEQFF
16 | TRBJ1-4 | TRBV2 | - | - | TGTGCCAGCAGTGCTGGTGGGGGAGGATATAATGAAAAACTGTTTTTT | CASSAGGGGYNEKLFF
16 | TRBJ1-5 | TRBV12-5 | - | TRBD1 | TGTGCTAGTGGTTTGGGGACAGGGAGAGGCAATCAGCCCCAGCATTTT | CASGLGTGRGNQPQHF
14 | TRBJ1-1 | TRBV7-2 | - | TRBD1 | TGTGCCAGCAGCTCACGTTCCGGGACAGGGGTAGCTTTCTTT | CASSSRSGTGVAFF
13 | TRBJ2-2 | TRBV18 | - | - | TGTGCCAGCTCACCAGGTACATCCGGGGAGCTGTTTTTT | CASSPGTSGELFF
17 | TRBJ2-5 | TRBV29-1 | - | - | TGCAGCGTTGGTATGGTGGGGGCAGGGCGGCCGCAAGAGACCCAGTACTTC | CSVGMVGAGRPQETQYF
14 | TRBJ2-3 | TRBV6-5 | - | - | TGTGCCAGCGGTAGACAGTCTAGCACAGATACGCAGTATTTT | CASGRQSSTDTQYF
15 | TRBJ1-2 | TRBV5-8 | - | - | TGTGCCAGCAGCTTGGGGGGCGACTTCACTACTGGCTACACCTTC | CASSLGGDFTTGYTF
14 | TRBJ2-7 | TRBV5-6 | - | TRBD2 | TGTGCCAGCAGCTTGGGGTTAGCGGGAGAGGGGCAGTACTTC | CASSLGLAGEGQYF
14 | TRBJ1-3 | TRBV11-3 | - | - | TGTGCCAGCAGCTCGCGGAGCTCTGGAAACACCATATATTTT | CASSSRSSGNTIYF
14 | TRBJ2-7 | TRBV19 | once | - | TGTGCCAGTAGTATAGACACAGCTACCTACGAGCAGTACTTC | CASSIDTATYEQYF
14 | TRBJ2-1 | TRBV4-1 | - | TRBD2 | TGCGCCAGCAGGAAGGCGGGGGGCATAGATGAGCAGTTCTTC | CASRKAGGIDEQFF
13 | TRBJ2-1 | TRBV9 | once | - | TGTGCCAGCAGCGTTGCGGAGTACAATGAGCAGTTCTTC | CASSVAEYNEQFF
15 | TRBJ1-2 | TRBV10-3 | - | TRBD1 | TGTGCCATCAGCTCTCCGGGACAGGGGGCTAACGGCTACACCTTC | CAISSPGQGANGYTF
12 | TRBJ2-1 | TRBV27 | - | - | TGTGCCAGCCTCACGGTAAACAATGAGCAGTTCTTC | CASLTVNNEQFF
13 | TRBJ2-7 | TRBV6-1 | - | TRBD2 | TGTGCCACCCTACTAGCGGGGCCCTACGAGCAGTACTTC | CATLLAGPYEQYF
14 | TRBJ2-3 | TRBV11-3 | - | TRBD2 | TGTGCCAGCAGCCCTAGCGGGGGGAGAGATACGCAGTATTTT | CASSPSGGRDTQYF
15 | TRBJ1-2 | TRBV4-1 | - | - | TGCGCCAGCAGCGATAACAGGGTCATCCCCGAGGGCTACACCTTC | CASSDNRVIPEGYTF
12 | TRBJ2-7 | TRBV10-2 | - | - | TGCGCCAGCAGGGACAGAAACTACGAGCAGTACTTC | CASRDRNYEQYF
16 | TRBJ2-3 | TRBV9 | - | - | TGTGCCAGCAGCGACAACCAACTAGACCACACAGATACGCAGTATTTT | CASSDNQLDHTDTQYF
16 | TRBJ1-4 | TRBV7-9 | - | - | TGTGCCAGCAGCTCGGGGACAATGCCAACTAATGAAAAACTGTTTTTT | CASSSGTMPTNEKLFF
19 | TRBJ2-1 | TRBV5-1 | - | TRBD2 | TGCGCCAGCAGCTTGGCCTCGGAAGGGACTAGCGTCCTTTACAATGAGCAGTTCTTC | CASSLASEGTSVLYNEQFF
12 | TRBJ1-1 | TRBV12-5 | - | - | TGTGCTAGTGGTGCTTTGGACAGTGAAGCTTTCTTT | CASGALDSEAFF
15 | TRBJ1-2 | TRBV19 | - | - | TGTGCCAGTAGGAGATACAGTCTTTCCGACTATGGCTACACCTTC | CASRRYSLSDYGYTF
13 | TRBJ1-2 | TRBV2 | - | TRBD1 | TGTGCCACCCCGCAGACAGGGAACTATGGCTACACCTTC | CATPQTGNYGYTF
14 | TRBJ2-7 | TRBV29-1 | once | TRBD2 | TGCAGCGTTGAAACTAGATCGGGGGGCTACGAGCAGTACTTC | CSVETRSGGYEQYF
14 | TRBJ2-7 | TRBV29-1 | - | TRBD2 | TGCAGCGTTGAAGGACTAGCGGCCTCCTACGAGCAGTACTTC | CSVEGLAASYEQYF
16 | TRBJ2-7 | TRBV28 | - | - | TGTGCCAGCAGTTGGATCCTGCAGGGAAACTCCTACGAGCAGTACTTC | CASSWILQGNSYEQYF
15 | TRBJ2-2 | TRBV5-1 | - | - | TGCGCCAGCAGCTTGCACGGTCGTGACACCGGGGAGCTGTTTTTT | CASSLHGRDTGELFF
15 | TRBJ2-1 | TRBV4-1 | once | TRBD2 | TGCGCCAGCTCCGGGGTGGCTAGCGGGATAGATGAGCAGTTCTTC | CASSGVASGIDEQFF
14 | TRBJ2-5 | TRBV5-1 | - | TRBD1 | TGCGCCAGCAGCTTGGGACAGGGGGGAGAGACCCAGTACTTC | CASSLGQGGETQYF